The 21 T cell receptor beta chains presented below share a single source sample, sequenced in a study of cytomegalovirus exposure and HLA in healthy donors. PCR used 60 Vbeta primers and 13 Jbeta primers. Sequencing used immunoSEQ multiplex PCR; TCRdb keeps in-frame clones, though not all of them. Altogether some 130,000 clones are present, around 77% being singletons, with the ten largest covering approximately 1.2%. The specimen sequenced was PBMCs. These receptors were collected from a man aged 50 to 59 in good health and CMV-seronegative.

CDR3 amino acids: CASSPLESSYNEQFF. CDR3 DNA sequence: TGTGCCAGCAGCCCCCTGGAGAGCTCCTACAATGAGCAGTTCTTC. The V and J genes are TRBV5-6 and TRBJ2-1; no clear D. CDR3 length equals 15 residues. V gave up 4 bases and J gave up 0 bases, with 11 bases separating them. The germline V gene encodes CDR1 SGHDT and CDR2 YYEEEE.

This sequence joins TRBV27 and TRBJ2-7, with a tentative D call TRBD2 (5 bases). CDR3 length: 13 amino acids. V was trimmed by 1 base and J by 2 bases, leaving 6 bases between them. Per germline, CDR1 MNHEY and CDR2 SMNVEV (reference sequence). The CDR3 sequence: CASSLFGAYEQYF. The CDR3, as DNA: TGTGCCAGCAGTTTATTCGGGGCCTACGAGCAGTACTTC.

The chain couples TRBV19 to TRBJ1-2; unclear D gene. Germline CDR1 reads LNHDA; CDR2 reads SQIVND (reference sequence). This CDR3 region has 12 residues. V lost 10 bases and J 4 bases, leaving 13 bases between the germline ends. The CDR3 is CATQETTYGYTF. CDR3 nucleotide sequence: TGTGCCACTCAAGAGACAACCTATGGCTACACCTTC.

The chain has TRBV7-2 and TRBJ2-7; D gene ambiguous. The V end was cut by 6 bases, the J end by 0 bases, with 15 bases between. This CDR3 contains 15 residues. From germline, CDR1 is SGHTA and CDR2 FQGNSA. The chain's CDR3 is CASSFVSMSSYEQYF. The CDR3 coding sequence is TGTGCCAGCAGTTTTGTTTCTATGAGCTCCTACGAGCAGTACTTC.

About this clone itself: Additional DNA sequences in this sample encode the identical CDR3. The J gene is TRBJ1-2, the V gene TRBV19; D gene uncertain. V was clipped by 3 bases and J by 2 bases, with 7 bases between them. CDR3 length: 13 residues. CDR1 and CDR2 (germline): LNHDA, SQIVND (reference sequence). The CDR3 region is CASSITGNYGYTF. CDR3 nucleotides: TGTGCCAGTAGTATTACCGGGAACTATGGCTACACCTTC.

This clone was detected only a few times. The chain recombines TRBV6-1 with TRBJ1-1; D is unclear. Trimming pared 6 bases from V and 3 bases from J, leaving 11 bases between. Germline CDR1 is MNHNS and CDR2 is SASEGT. This CDR3 spans 13 amino acids. This CDR3 reads CASRRAGDTEAFF. The CDR3 DNA is TGTGCCAGCAGGAGGGCCGGGGACACTGAAGCTTTCTTT.

The chain links TRBV5-1 to TRBJ2-3; D is unclear. The CDR3 is 13 residues long. Trimming pared 5 bases from V and 2 bases from J, leaving 9 bases between. The germline V gene encodes CDR1 SGHRS and CDR2 YFSETQ. The CDR3 sequence: CASRKLDTDTQYF. The CDR3 bases are TGCGCCAGCAGGAAGCTAGACACAGATACGCAGTATTTT.

The V call is TRBV25-1, the J call TRBJ1-6; maybe TRBD1 (6 bases). The V end lost 3 bases, the J end lost 5 bases, and 8 bases lay between the germline ends. Germline V gene lookup returns CDR1 MGHDK and CDR2 SYGVNS. The CDR3 has 14 residues. Here the CDR3 DNA reads TGTGCCAGCAGTGAGGACAGAAATAATTCACCCCTCCACTTT. It translates to CASSEDRNNSPLHF.

Judged by abundance, this clone is medium-sized. The V call is TRBV5-1, the J call TRBJ1-1; D remains ambiguous. The CDR3 has 18 residues. V was cut by 1 base and J by 0 bases, with 19 bases left in between. Germline V lookup: CDR1 SGHRS, CDR2 YFSETQ. Written as DNA, the CDR3 is TGCGCCAGCAGCTTGAGGCCCGCAGGCAGCCTATTGAACACTGAAGCTTTCTTT. Its protein product is CASSLRPAGSLLNTEAFF.

This chain connects TRBV28 to TRBJ2-7; tentative D call: TRBD1 (6 bases). The CDR3 runs 17 residues. V gave up 5 bases and J gave up 4 bases, with 24 bases separating them. Per the germline V gene, CDR1 is MDHEN and CDR2 is SYDVKM. The CDR3 loop is CASSPILGAGEGYEQYF. In DNA, the CDR3 is TGTGCCAGCAGTCCCATTCTAGGGGCAGGGGAAGGGTACGAGCAGTACTTC.

Turning to this clone: The sample holds other DNA sequences that translate to the same CDR3. The chain uses TRBV30 and TRBJ1-5; 9 nucleotides line up with TRBD1. Germline assignment: CDR1 GTSNPN and CDR2 SVGIG (reference sequence). The CDR3 extends over 14 amino acids. J lost 4 bases, V lost 2 bases, and 3 bases had no gene match. CDR3 sequence (DNA): TGTGCCTGGAGTTCGGGACAGGGTAATCAGCCCCAGCATTTT. This sequence encodes CAWSSGQGNQPQHF.

The chain recombines TRBV28 with TRBJ2-3; 7 positions match TRBD2. In germline, CDR1 is MDHEN, CDR2 SYDVKM. The V and J ends lost 2 bases and 5 bases, in that order; junction bases with no gene match: 1. The CDR3 length is 13 residues. CDR3 amino acids: CASSLAGVDTQYF. DNA of the CDR3: TGTGCCAGCAGTTTAGCGGGAGTAGATACGCAGTATTTT.

Only a few counts were recorded for this clone. The chain couples TRBV18 to TRBJ2-5; 7 bases fit TRBD2. CDR3 length equals 15 residues. V lost 6 bases to trimming and J lost 2 bases; unmatched junction nucleotides: 9. The V gene's germline CDR1 is KGHSH and CDR2 LQKENI. The CDR3: CASSRPPGLQETQYF. DNA for the CDR3: TGTGCCAGCTCCCGACCTCCGGGACTACAAGAGACCCAGTACTTC. Drawing the rest from reference TRBV18 and TRBJ2-5, the complete variable domain is NAGVMQNPRHLVRRRGQEARLRCSPMKGHSHVYWYRQLPEEGLKFMVYLQKENIIDESGMPKERFSAEFPKEGPSILRIQQVVRGDSAAYFCASSRPPGLQETQYFGPGTRLLVL.

This chain uses TRBV7-9 with TRBJ1-1; 9 nucleotides line up with TRBD1. This CDR3 is built from 14 residues. Germline CDR1 is SEHNR and CDR2 is FQNEAQ (reference sequence). V lost 3 bases to trimming and J lost 6 bases; unmatched junction nucleotides: 5. The CDR3 DNA follows: TGTGCCAGCAGCTTTTACCGGGACAGGGCTGAAGCTTTCTTT. It translates to CASSFYRDRAEAFF.

The chain is built from TRBV5-4 and TRBJ1-3; D perhaps matches TRBD1 (6 bases). V lost 5 bases and J lost 4, with 16 bases in between. The germline gives CDR1 SGHNT, CDR2 YYREEE (reference sequence). The CDR3 is 15 residues long. The CDR3 loop is CASSPGAPEGNTIYF. In DNA form, the CDR3 reads TGTGCCAGCAGTCCAGGGGCCCCGGAAGGAAACACCATATATTTT.

V and J are TRBV6-6 and TRBJ2-3, with a weak D call TRBD1 (5 bases). Germline assignment: CDR1 MNHNY and CDR2 SVGAGI (reference sequence). The CDR3 loop spans 15 amino acids. Between the trimmed V and J ends, which lost 5 bases and 0 bases, there was a span of 12 bases. The CDR3 coding sequence is TGTGCCAGCAGTGCCCAGGGCTATAGCACAGATACGCAGTATTTT. Encoded protein: CASSAQGYSTDTQYF.

V is TRBV13 and J is TRBJ2-1, with 9 bases identical to TRBD2. CDR1 is PRHDT and CDR2 is FYEKMQ in the germline V gene (reference sequence). Trimming took 4 bases from V and 10 from J; bases not matched to a gene: 14. The CDR3 has 16 residues. The CDR3 protein is CASSSWAGTSPMEQFF. CDR3 DNA: TGTGCCAGCAGCTCATGGGCCGGGACTAGCCCCATGGAGCAGTTCTTC.

J is TRBJ2-7 and V is TRBV28; D unclear. Germline assignment: CDR1 MDHEN and CDR2 SYDVKM. The CDR3 length is 14 residues. V gave up 4 bases and J gave up 0 bases, with 10 bases separating them. CDR3 protein: CASSWSQDSYEQYF. The CDR3 region has the DNA TGTGCCAGCAGTTGGTCTCAGGACTCCTACGAGCAGTACTTC.

V and J are TRBV7-9 and TRBJ2-2; TRBD2 agrees at 12 bases. The length of the CDR3 is 17 residues. V shed 4 bases, J shed 2 bases, and the junction held 5 bases outside the gene matches. CDR1 and CDR2 from the germline V gene are SEHNR and FQNEAQ (reference sequence). CDR3 sequence (DNA): TGTGCCAGCAGCTCAACCGGACTAGCGGGAAACACCGGGGAGCTGTTTTTT. Its translation: CASSSTGLAGNTGELFF.

The chain joins TRBV29-1 to TRBJ1-1; a possible D gene is TRBD1 (6 bases). The CDR3 runs to 16 residues. The germline V gene has CDR1 SQVTM and CDR2 ANQGSEA. The germline V and J ends were trimmed by 6 bases and 0 bases, with 20 bases remaining between them. CDR3 in DNA: TGCAGCGTCGAAATCCGGGACATCGATTTGAACACTGAAGCTTTCTTT. Its translation is CSVEIRDIDLNTEAFF.

Worth noting for this clone: Other DNA sequences in this specimen translate into the identical CDR3. J is TRBJ1-5 and V is TRBV19, with a possible D match to TRBD1 (6 bases). From germline, CDR1 is LNHDA and CDR2 SQIVND (reference sequence). The CDR3 consists of 13 residues. V dropped 5 bases and J dropped 3 bases, with 8 bases sitting between them. The CDR3 loop is CASSGQYNQPQHF. CDR3 coding DNA: TGTGCCAGTAGTGGACAGTACAATCAGCCCCAGCATTTT.